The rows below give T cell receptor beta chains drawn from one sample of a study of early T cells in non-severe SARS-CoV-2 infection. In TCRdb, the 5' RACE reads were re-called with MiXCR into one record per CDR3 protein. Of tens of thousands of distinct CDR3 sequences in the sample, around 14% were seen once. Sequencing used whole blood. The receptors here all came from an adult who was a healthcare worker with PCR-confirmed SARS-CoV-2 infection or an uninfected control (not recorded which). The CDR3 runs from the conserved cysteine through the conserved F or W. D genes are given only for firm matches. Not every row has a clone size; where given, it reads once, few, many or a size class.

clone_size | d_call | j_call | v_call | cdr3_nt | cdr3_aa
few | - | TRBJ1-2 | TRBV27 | TGTGCCAGCAGTTCCCCTGGACAGAGTAACTATGGCTACACCTTC | CASSSPGQSNYGYTF
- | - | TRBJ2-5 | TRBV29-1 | TGCAGCGCCCGGGACGGTCAAGAGACCCAGTACTTC | CSARDGQETQYF
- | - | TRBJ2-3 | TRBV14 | TGTGCCAGCAGCCCGGGACAAACAGATACGCAGTATTTT | CASSPGQTDTQYF
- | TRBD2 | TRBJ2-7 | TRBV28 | TGTGCCAGCAGCTTACTAGCGGGGGGGCCCTACGAGCAGTACTTC | CASSLLAGGPYEQYF
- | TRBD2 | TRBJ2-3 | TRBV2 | TGTGCCAGCAGTGAATGGCTAGCGGGGACCACAGATACGCAGTATTTT | CASSEWLAGTTDTQYF
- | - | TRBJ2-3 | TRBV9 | TGTGCCAGCAGCGTAGTCCCCACCACAGATACGCAGTATTTT | CASSVVPTTDTQYF
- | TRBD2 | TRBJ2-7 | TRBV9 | TGTGCCAGCAGTGAGACTAGCGGAAAAGCCGAGCAGTACTTC | CASSETSGKAEQYF
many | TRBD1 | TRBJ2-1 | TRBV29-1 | TGCAGCGCTAAGCTTAGACAGGGTGCCTACAATGAGCAGTTCTTC | CSAKLRQGAYNEQFF
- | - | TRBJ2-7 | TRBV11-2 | TGTGCCAGCAGCCCCACGGCGTCCGTCGCGGTGCAGTACTTC | CASSPTASVAVQYF
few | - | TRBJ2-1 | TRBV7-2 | TGTGCCAGCAGTCCTGGCGCGGCTGTTCCAAATCTCTTC | CASSPGAAVPNLF
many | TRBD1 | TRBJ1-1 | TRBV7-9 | TGTGCCAGCAGCTTATCGGGACAGGGTGGCACTGAAGCTTTCTTT | CASSLSGQGGTEAFF
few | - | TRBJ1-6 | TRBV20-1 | TGCAGTGCTAGTGCCGATGGACGTGATTCACCCCTCCACTTT | CSASADGRDSPLHF
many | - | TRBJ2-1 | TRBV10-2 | TGCGCCAGCAGTGTCTCCAGGGGGGATGAGCAGTTCTTC | CASSVSRGDEQFF
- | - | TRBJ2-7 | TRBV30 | TGTGCCTGTGGCCTCTACGAGCAGTACTTC | CACGLYEQYF
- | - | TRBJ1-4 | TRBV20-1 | TGCAGTGCATCGTCGACACTAACTAATGAAAAACTGTTTTTT | CSASSTLTNEKLFF
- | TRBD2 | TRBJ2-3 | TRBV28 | TGTGCCAGCCGAGGGTTAGCGGGGGGCCTCACAGATACGCAGTATTTT | CASRGLAGGLTDTQYF
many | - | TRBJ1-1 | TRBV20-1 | TGCAGTGCTAGAGATAAAGGCCAGGGTAGGTTTTTTACTGAAGCTTTCTTT | CSARDKGQGRFFTEAFF
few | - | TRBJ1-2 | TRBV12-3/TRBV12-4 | TGTGCCAGCAGCCTCCTTTCCTCCGAGGATGGCTACACCTTC | CASSLLSSEDGYTF
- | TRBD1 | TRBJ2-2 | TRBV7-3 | TGTGCCAGCAGCTTAAACGGGGGACAGGGGCTGAACACCGGGGAGCTGTTTTTT | CASSLNGGQGLNTGELFF
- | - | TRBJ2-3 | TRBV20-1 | TGCAGTGCTAGAACCACCCACTACACAGATACGCAGTATTTT | CSARTTHYTDTQYF
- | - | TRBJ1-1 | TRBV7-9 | TGTGCCAGCAGCTTAATACAGGGGAACACTGAAGCTTTCTTT | CASSLIQGNTEAFF
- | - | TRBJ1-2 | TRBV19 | TGTGCCAGTAGTATACAGGGCTCGGTTGGCTACACCTTC | CASSIQGSVGYTF
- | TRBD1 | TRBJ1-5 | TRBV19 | TGTGCCAGTAGCCGGGACAGAAATCAGCCCCAGCATTTT | CASSRDRNQPQHF
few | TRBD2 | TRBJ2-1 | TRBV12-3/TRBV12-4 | TGTGCCAGCAGTCCTATTGGCCGCGGGGGAGGTGAGCAGTTCTTC | CASSPIGRGGGEQFF
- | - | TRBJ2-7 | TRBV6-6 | TGTGCCAGCAGTTACAGCGTTGAGCAGTACTTC | CASSYSVEQYF
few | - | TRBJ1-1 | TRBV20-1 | TGCAGTGCCCCACGAGGGCTGAACACTGAAGCTTTCTTT | CSAPRGLNTEAFF
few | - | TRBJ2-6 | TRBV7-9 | TGTGCCAGCAGCTTAGTTCCGGGTTCTGGGGCCAACGTCCTGACTTTC | CASSLVPGSGANVLTF